In its sample, the clone carrying this TCR beta chain was seen once. Its antigen is undetermined. This entry comes from a study of cytomegalovirus exposure and HLA in healthy donors. TCRdb's table, derived via immunoSEQ multiplex PCR, lists solely in-frame clones and lacks some. Among hundreds of thousands of clones listed, approximately 90% were seen once. Study conclusions and caveats: The study flagged roughly 160 TCR beta chains as cytomegalovirus-associated. For cytomegalovirus status, the classifier reportedly gave diagnoses with high specificity and sensitivity. Rare sequences made up most TCRs, while some public TCRs were found in many donors. That first-cohort TCR clusters tended to co-occur in the approximately 120 validation repertoires was found in a later analysis.

Looked up from germline, CDR1 is SGHDT and CDR2 is YYEEEE. The CDR3 is 14 amino acids. With 4 bases removed from V and 0 bases from J, the gap between germline ends came to 11 bases. This receptor was taken from a woman aged 18-29 years in good health and CMV-seronegative. Material for sequencing was PBMCs. The J gene is TRBJ2-7, the V gene TRBV5-6; D perhaps matches TRBD2 (6 bases). This chain's CDR3 is CASSAEGSSYEQYF. CDR3 DNA: TGTGCCAGCAGCGCGGAGGGCAGCTCCTACGAGCAGTACTTC.